This entry concerns a single TCR beta chain. The antigen it binds to is not known. The sample holds no much larger clone one base away, and base qualities are not on file. This sample was taken from a study of prognosis after radiotherapy for stage I lung cancer (dated by TCRdb to 2020 to 2023). About the investigation overall: Between early 2018 and early 2019, under 20 patients with stage I NSCLC were enrolled in Nanjing, China. Newly diagnosed primary stage I lung tumors occurred in roughly 13 patients, and oligometastatic NSCLC after surgical resection of the primary tumor occurred in five or six. All patients were regarded as medically inoperable, because of comorbidities in about a dozen patients and refusal of surgery in roughly 7 patients. The cohort was made up of about twelve men and more than five women, with a median age of around 78 years and an age range of about 50 to 95 years. Eleven to twelve patients had adenocarcinoma and about 7 had squamous cell carcinoma as the tumor histology. Using image-guided IMRT or VMAT, SBRT was delivered in 3 to 5 fractions at a biologically effective dose of at least 100 Gy. Concurrent therapy was not administered to any patient alongside SBRT. After SBRT, distant metastases developed in four of the 19 patients at a median of approximately seven months, while the remaining 15 patients had no significant progression. This study profiled peripheral blood TCR beta repertoires from stage I NSCLC patients before and after stereotactic body radiotherapy and linked the repertoires to distant failure. The study sequenced around 40 blood samples from 19 patients, one before and one after SBRT per patient.

CDR3 length: 15 amino acids, cysteine to phenylalanine. Only CDR3 DNA is held: 45 bases, read in frame from base 1. Taken from the germline V gene (reference sequence), the CDR1 and CDR2 loops are DFQATT and SNEGSKA. V loses 6 bases at its end and J loses 5 bases; junction bases beyond the gene matches: 11. No patient had a history of other malignancies or prior chemotherapy or radiotherapy, and all had node-negative disease on CT and PET/CT. At each of the two time points, roughly 6 milliliters of peripheral venous blood were collected into EDTA tubes. Ficoll-Paque Plus density-gradient centrifugation was used to isolate PBMCs. Samples were stored at -80°C immediately after collection until analysis. The investigation overall reported the following: TRBV and TRBJ usage frequencies reportedly varied with metastasis status, involving two V genes at baseline and nine V and two J genes after SBRT. No adjustment for multiple comparisons was applied to any of the reported P values. No determination of tumor specificity was made for expanded TCR clones. After SBRT, the count of unique TCR clones dropped from a median of about 10,000 beforehand to nearly 7,000 afterward (Wilcoxon paired P=0.011). Post-SBRT Shannon entropy and its change from baseline were lower in patients who developed distant metastases; baseline Shannon entropy was not associated with metastases. The study was limited by its small cohort and short follow-up, and the findings require independent validation.

Two rounds of multiplex PCR were used to amplify the TCR beta CDR3 region from genomic DNA. In the first PCR round, primers specific to each TRBV and TRBJ gene were used, and the primer sequences were filed in Chinese patent CN105087789A. Universal primers were used in the second PCR round. The Roche High Pure PCR Template Preparation Kit was used to extract genomic DNA from frozen PBMCs. An Illumina HiSeq 3000 was used to sequence the libraries paired-end with 151 bp reads. For the original study's pipeline: Raw reads lacking the multiplex PCR primer sequences were removed with CutAdapt. Using PEAR, the high-quality paired reads were merged into contigs. MiXCR assigned TRB V, D and J gene segments to each contig by aligning to reference sequences. To remove sequencing errors, CDR3 sequences were clustered according to base quality and sequence similarity. Shannon entropy, normalized by the natural log of the productive TCR sequence number, served as the measure of diversity. Clonality was defined as one minus Shannon entropy divided by the natural log of the number of unique clonotypes. The Youden index of ROC curves was used to select progression-free survival cut-offs for repertoire metrics, and analyses were performed in R 3.5.3. Using fastp at Q25 and MiXCR, TCRdb reprocessed the public reads and kept productive beta chains. CDR3 protein sequences are deduplicated, and each keeps its most common genes and DNA. The V and J calls come from TCRdb's annotation, not from the publication. This sample gives over 10,000 distinct CDR3 sequences in total; roughly 50% of them show up just once. The top ten clones comprise around 30% of the sample.

Specimen: PBMCs, collected before or after stereotactic body radiation therapy (not recorded which). The chain uses TRBV20-1 and TRBJ2-2, and 8 bases in between align with TRBD1. The receptor's source is a donor over 45 with non-small cell lung cancer. The CDR3: CSALKSQGATGELFF. In nucleotide form, the sequence is TGCAGTGCCCTTAAGAGCCAGGGGGCAACCGGGGAGCTGTTTTTT.